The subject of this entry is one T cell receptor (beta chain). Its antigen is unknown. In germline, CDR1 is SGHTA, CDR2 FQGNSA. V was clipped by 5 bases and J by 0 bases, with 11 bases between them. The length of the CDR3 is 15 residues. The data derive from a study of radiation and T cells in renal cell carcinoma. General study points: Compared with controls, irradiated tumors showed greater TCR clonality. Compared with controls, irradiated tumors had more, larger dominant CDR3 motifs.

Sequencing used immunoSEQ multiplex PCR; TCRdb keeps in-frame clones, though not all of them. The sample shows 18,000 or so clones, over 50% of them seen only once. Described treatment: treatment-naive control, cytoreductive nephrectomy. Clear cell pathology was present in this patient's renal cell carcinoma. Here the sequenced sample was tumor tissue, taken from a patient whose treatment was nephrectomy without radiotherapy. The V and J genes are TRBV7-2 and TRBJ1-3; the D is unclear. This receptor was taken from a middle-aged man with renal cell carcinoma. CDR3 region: CASSDQPSSGNTIYF. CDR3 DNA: TGTGCCAGCAGCGACCAGCCCTCCTCTGGAAACACCATATATTTT.